This T cell receptor beta chain is drawn from a study of CD8 T cells in Susac syndrome. With random hexamers, roughly 0.5 to 1 ug RNA was reverse transcribed. The CDR3 of TCR beta was amplified by immunoSEQ multiplex PCR across 54 Vbeta and 13 Jbeta. Each CDR3 protein is one row after TCRdb ran MiXCR on the immunoSEQ multiplex PCR reads. The sample has around 170,000 distinct CDR3 sequences, approximately 96% seen once. Germline CDR1 reads DFQATT; CDR2 reads SNEGSKA (reference sequence). The V gene lost 0 bases and the J gene lost 6 bases, with 15 bases spanning the gap. This CDR3 is 15 amino acids long. The authors negatively isolated CD8+ and CD4+ T cells and FACS-enriched TEMRA cells.

Sequencing input: CD4+ T cells from PBMCs. V usage is TRBV20-1 and J usage is TRBJ2-1; perhaps TRBD2 as D (7 bases). The sequence derives from a human donor with Susac syndrome. This CDR3 reads CSARDGTGGRNEQFF. CDR3 coding DNA: TGCAGTGCTAGAGATGGGACGGGGGGCCGCAATGAGCAGTTCTTC.